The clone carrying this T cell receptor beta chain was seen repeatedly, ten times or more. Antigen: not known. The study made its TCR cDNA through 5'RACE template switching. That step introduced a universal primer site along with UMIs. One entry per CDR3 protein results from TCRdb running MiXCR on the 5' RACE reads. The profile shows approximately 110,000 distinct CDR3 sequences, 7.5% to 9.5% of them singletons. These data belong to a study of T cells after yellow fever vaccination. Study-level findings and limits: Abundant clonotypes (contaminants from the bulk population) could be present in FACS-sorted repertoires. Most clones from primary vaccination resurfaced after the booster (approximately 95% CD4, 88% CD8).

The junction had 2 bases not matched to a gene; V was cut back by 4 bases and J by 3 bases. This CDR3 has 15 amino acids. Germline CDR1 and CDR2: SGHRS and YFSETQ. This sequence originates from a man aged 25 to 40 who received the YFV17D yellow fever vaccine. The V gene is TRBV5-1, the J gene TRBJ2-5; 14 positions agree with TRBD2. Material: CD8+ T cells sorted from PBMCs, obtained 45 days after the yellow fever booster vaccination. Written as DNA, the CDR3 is TGCGCCAGCAGCCTGGGACTAGCGGGAGAAGAGACCCAGTACTTC. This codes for CASSLGLAGEETQYF.